This entry lists 18 T cell receptor beta chains sequenced from one sample in a study of blood T cell repertoires in COVID-19. Clones were read by immunoSEQ multiplex PCR, and TCRdb kept only the in-frame ones, dropping some. The sample lists roughly 200,000 clones, 88% occurring once. Sequenced: PBMCs or T cells enriched from blood (not recorded which). All receptors derive from a woman aged 25 to 39 who had recovered from COVID-19.

The chain combines TRBV11-3 with TRBJ2-1; D is perhaps TRBD2 (5 bases). The V and J ends lost 5 bases and 6 bases respectively, with 14 bases between them. The V gene's germline CDR1 is SGHNT and CDR2 YENEEA. This CDR3 has 14 residues. The DNA of the CDR3 is TGTGCCAGCAGCGCCGGACTTGACGGCAATGAGCAGTTCTTC. Residues: CASSAGLDGNEQFF.

The chain carries TRBV3-1 (or the pseudogene TRBV3-2) and TRBJ2-5; tentatively, D is TRBD1 (6 bases). The CDR3 loop spans 14 amino acids. The germline V gene encodes CDR1 LGHDT and CDR2 YNNKEL (reference sequence). V was cut by 2 bases and J by 1 base, with 8 bases left in between. CDR3 sequence reads: CASSQNRAQETQYF. DNA of the CDR3: TGTGCCAGCAGCCAAAACAGGGCCCAAGAGACCCAGTACTTC.

This chain connects TRBV3-1 (or the pseudogene TRBV3-2) to TRBJ2-7; tentative D call: TRBD1 (6 bases). V dropped 5 bases and J dropped 0 bases, with 11 bases sitting between them. The CDR3 has 14 amino acids. Germline V gene lookup returns CDR1 LGHDT and CDR2 YNNKEL (reference sequence). CDR3 in amino acids: CASSSRDISYEQYF. DNA of the CDR3: TGTGCCAGCAGCTCCAGGGACATCTCCTACGAGCAGTACTTC.

V usage is TRBV7-3 and J usage is TRBJ2-2, with D unclear. CDR1 is SGHTA, CDR2 FQGTGA, per germline. Trimming took off 0 bases at V and 8 bases at J, with 13 bases between the two ends. This CDR3 is 15 amino acids long. The CDR3 DNA sequence: TGTGCCAGCAGCTTAACGGCACATTCTTTTGGGGAGCTGTTTTTT. Amino acids: CASSLTAHSFGELFF.

The V gene is TRBV7-3, the J gene TRBJ2-1, with 7 nucleotides matching TRBD2. CDR3 length: 13 residues. V lost 4 bases to trimming and J lost 6 bases; unmatched junction nucleotides: 3. Germline-derived CDR1 and CDR2 are SGHTA and FQGTGA. CDR3 residues: CASSSGGFNEQFF. The CDR3 DNA sequence: TGTGCCAGCAGCTCGGGGGGATTCAATGAGCAGTTCTTC.

The rearrangement joins TRBV29-1 to TRBJ2-5; 7 positions agree with TRBD1. CDR1 is SQVTM and CDR2 is ANQGSEA in the germline V gene. V was clipped by 4 bases and J by 5 bases; unmatched bases: 4. The CDR3 has 12 amino acids. The CDR3 spells CSVVGGWETQYF. In nucleotides, the CDR3 is TGCAGCGTTGTAGGGGGCTGGGAGACCCAGTACTTC.

This chain connects TRBV28 to TRBJ2-5, with 8 bases identical to TRBD2. V was pared by 3 bases and J by 5 bases, with 5 bases of the junction left unmatched. CDR1 and CDR2 (germline): MDHEN, SYDVKM. This CDR3 contains 14 residues. The CDR3 DNA reads TGTGCCAGCAGTTTCGGCGGGGGGCGGGAGACCCAGTACTTC. As protein: CASSFGGGRETQYF. The whole variable domain, filled in from reference TRBV28 and TRBJ2-5, reads DVKVTQSSRYLVKRTGEKVFLECVQDMDHENMFWYRQDPGLGLRLIYFSYDVKMKEKGDIPEGYSVSREKKERFSLILESASTNQTSMYLCASSFGGGRETQYFGPGTRLLVL.

J is TRBJ2-7 and V is TRBV12-3 or TRBV12-4; the match to TRBD1 covers 9 bases. This CDR3 spans 13 amino acids. V lost 5 bases and J lost 6; bases outside the gene matches: 5. CDR3 protein: CASSRPGQGEQYF. CDR3 sequence (DNA): TGTGCCAGCAGTCGCCCGGGACAGGGCGAGCAGTACTTC.

The chain joins TRBV2 to TRBJ1-2, with a possible D match to TRBD1 (6 bases). The CDR3 contains 12 residues. Germline assignment: CDR1 SNHLY and CDR2 FYNNEI. V was trimmed by 2 bases and J by 8 bases, leaving 9 bases between them. The CDR3 DNA reads TGTGCCAGCAGTGAATACAGGGACGGCTACACCTTC. It codes for CASSEYRDGYTF.

The chain recombines TRBV7-9 with TRBJ2-1; no reliable D call. The V gene's germline CDR1 is SEHNR and CDR2 FQNEAQ (reference sequence). The CDR3 is 14 residues long. The V end was cut by 1 base, the J end by 7 bases, with 11 bases between. CDR3 sequence: CASSLDQPTNEQFF. For the CDR3, the DNA is TGTGCCAGCAGCTTAGATCAACCGACTAATGAGCAGTTCTTC.

This clone was counted only a few times. V gene TRBV4-2 combines with J gene TRBJ1-1; D call uncertain. Trimming cost V 0 bases and J 6 bases, with 11 bases left between them. The CDR3 runs 14 residues. In germline, CDR1 is LGHNA, CDR2 YNFKEQ. This chain's CDR3 is CASSQDRTYAEAFF. CDR3 coding DNA: TGTGCCAGCAGCCAAGATCGCACATACGCTGAAGCTTTCTTT.

This clone is a singleton in its sample. The rearrangement links TRBV7-8 to TRBJ1-2, with 9 bases matching TRBD1. CDR3 size: 13 residues. V shed 5 bases, J shed 5 bases, and the junction held 3 bases outside the gene matches. CDR1 SGHVS and CDR2 FQNEAQ come from the germline V gene. CDR3 in DNA: TGTGCCAGCAGCAACGGACAGGGGTATGGCTACACCTTC. It yields the protein CASSNGQGYGYTF.

CDR3: CASQEDYLISNEQFF. CDR3 nucleotide sequence: TGTGCCAGTCAAGAGGACTATCTTATATCGAATGAGCAGTTCTTC. This chain links TRBV6-5 with TRBJ2-1, with D possibly being TRBD2 (6 bases). Germline loops: CDR1 MNHEY, CDR2 SVGAGI. The CDR3 extends over 15 amino acids. With 9 bases removed from V and 7 bases from J, the gap between germline ends came to 22 bases.

This clone occurred once. The chain has TRBV7-3 and TRBJ2-2, with TRBD1 as a possible D gene (6 bases). V was clipped by 7 bases and J by 0 bases, with 12 bases between them. This CDR3 region has 15 residues. Germline V lookup: CDR1 SGHTA, CDR2 FQGTGA. The CDR3 sequence is CASKKDRTNTGELFF. The CDR3 nucleotides read TGTGCCAGCAAAAAGGACAGAACGAACACCGGGGAGCTGTTTTTT.

The chain recombines TRBV6-2 or TRBV6-3 with TRBJ2-5; 10 nucleotides align to TRBD2. Germline CDR1 and CDR2: MNHEY and SVGEGT. The CDR3 has 14 residues. Trimming took 5 bases from V and 5 from J; bases not matched to a gene: 5. CDR3: CASSRSTSGETQYF. The CDR3 DNA reads TGTGCCAGCAGTCGCTCGACTAGCGGGGAGACCCAGTACTTC.

The rearrangement uses TRBV3-1 (or the pseudogene TRBV3-2) and TRBJ2-3; D ambiguous. The CDR3 totals 12 residues. Germline-derived CDR1 and CDR2 are LGHDT and YNNKEL (reference sequence). Trimming cost V 3 bases and J 9 bases, with 10 bases left between them. CDR3 amino acids: CASSQELATQYF. The CDR3 coding sequence is TGTGCCAGCAGCCAGGAATTAGCCACGCAGTATTTT.

This chain links TRBV27 with TRBJ2-1; TRBD2 is a possible D gene (5 bases). The CDR3 has 14 amino acids. The V end was cut by 3 bases, the J end by 8 bases, with 14 bases between. Per the germline V gene, CDR1 is MNHEY and CDR2 is SMNVEV (reference sequence). CDR3 loop: CASSFGRASHEQFF. DNA of the CDR3: TGTGCCAGCAGTTTTGGGCGGGCTAGTCATGAGCAGTTCTTC.

As for this clone: At one end, the junction sequence differs from germline, possibly due to a read error. The chain carries TRBV5-6 and TRBJ2-1, with 12 nucleotides matching TRBD2. Germline-derived CDR1 and CDR2 are SGHDT and YYEEEE. The CDR3 totals 13 residues. The CDR3 here is CASSRTSGVERFF. The CDR3 bases are TGTGCCAGCAGTCGGACTAGCGGGGTTGAGCGGTTCTTC.